The rows below give T cell receptor beta chains drawn from one sample of a study of blood T cell repertoires in COVID-19. Generated by immunoSEQ multiplex PCR, the TCRdb table keeps only in-frame clones and is missing some. This table holds 250,000 or so clones, 88% found once. Sample: peripheral blood. Receptor source: a woman aged 30 to 39 with COVID-19, enrolled during active disease. The CDR3 runs from the conserved cysteine through the conserved F or W. A D gene is named only where the DNA matches it firmly. Size is omitted from some rows. Given values are once, few, many or a class for expanded clones.

J gene: TRBJ1-5; D gene: TRBD1; V gene: TRBV19; clone size: few; CDR3 DNA: TGTGCCGGGGGACAGATCAATCAGCCCCAGCATTTT; CDR3 protein: CAGGQINQPQHF
J gene: TRBJ2-6; D gene: TRBD1; V gene: TRBV5-4; clone size: -; CDR3 DNA: TGTGCCAGCAGAAATAACAGGGGGCAACTCCGCTCTGGGGCCAACGTCCTGACTTTC; CDR3 protein: CASRNNRGQLRSGANVLTF
J gene: TRBJ1-1; D gene: -; V gene: TRBV4-1; clone size: once; CDR3 DNA: TGCGCCAGCAGCCCGGCGGGGCGCACTGAAGCTTTCTTT; CDR3 protein: CASSPAGRTEAFF
J gene: TRBJ2-3; D gene: -; V gene: TRBV21-1; clone size: -; CDR3 DNA: TGTGCCAGCAGCAATTTGAGCGGGAGCACAGATACGCAGTATTTT; CDR3 protein: CASSNLSGSTDTQYF
J gene: TRBJ1-1; D gene: TRBD1; V gene: TRBV6-5; clone size: -; CDR3 DNA: TGTGCCAGCAGCCGCAGGGGGCGAATGGCTGAAGCTTTCTTT; CDR3 protein: CASSRRGRMAEAFF
J gene: TRBJ1-4; D gene: -; V gene: TRBV7-2; clone size: once; CDR3 DNA: TGTGCCAGCAGCTTAGTAGGGGTGGGGGAAAAACTGTTTTTT; CDR3 protein: CASSLVGVGEKLFF
J gene: TRBJ2-7; D gene: -; V gene: TRBV27; clone size: -; CDR3 DNA: TGTGCCAGCAGTTTAGTTCCAGGGGACCACGAGCAGTACTTC; CDR3 protein: CASSLVPGDHEQYF
J gene: TRBJ2-2; D gene: -; V gene: TRBV11-2; clone size: -; CDR3 DNA: TGTGCCAGCAGCTTAGGGCTAGTTGCCGGGGAGCTGTTTTTT; CDR3 protein: CASSLGLVAGELFF
J gene: TRBJ1-6; D gene: -; V gene: TRBV5-1; clone size: -; CDR3 DNA: TGCGCCAGCAGCCCCCGACAGGTACTGCGGGATTCACCCCTCCACTTT; CDR3 protein: CASSPRQVLRDSPLHF
J gene: TRBJ1-2; D gene: -; V gene: TRBV5-6; clone size: -; CDR3 DNA: TGTGCCAGCAGGGAAATCACAGCTAACTATGGCTACACCTTC; CDR3 protein: CASREITANYGYTF
J gene: TRBJ2-7; D gene: -; V gene: TRBV18; clone size: -; CDR3 DNA: TGTGCCAGCTCATCTACGGACACCTCCTACGAGCAGTACTTC; CDR3 protein: CASSSTDTSYEQYF
J gene: TRBJ1-1; D gene: -; V gene: TRBV30; clone size: -; CDR3 DNA: TGTGCCTGGGGACACCAGAACACTGAAGCTTTCTTT; CDR3 protein: CAWGHQNTEAFF
J gene: TRBJ1-1; D gene: -; V gene: TRBV4-3; clone size: -; CDR3 DNA: TGCGCCAGCAGCCAAGAGCCGGTCTACACTGAAGCTTTCTTT; CDR3 protein: CASSQEPVYTEAFF
J gene: TRBJ1-1; D gene: -; V gene: TRBV20-1; clone size: few; CDR3 DNA: TGCAGTGCTAGTAGCCCGGGTAATACTGAAGCTTTCTTT; CDR3 protein: CSASSPGNTEAFF
J gene: TRBJ1-2; D gene: TRBD1; V gene: TRBV7-9; clone size: -; CDR3 DNA: TGTGCCAGCAGCTTCCTACAGGGGACTGTAAATGGCTACACCTTC; CDR3 protein: CASSFLQGTVNGYTF
J gene: TRBJ2-1; D gene: TRBD2; V gene: TRBV27; clone size: -; CDR3 DNA: TGTGCCAGCAGTTTGAGGGGACTAGCGGGGACATACAATGAGCAGTTCTTC; CDR3 protein: CASSLRGLAGTYNEQFF
J gene: TRBJ2-2; D gene: -; V gene: TRBV9; clone size: -; CDR3 DNA: TGTGCCAGCAGCGTAGCCATCCGAGAGGGCACCGGGGAGCTGTTTTTT; CDR3 protein: CASSVAIREGTGELFF
J gene: TRBJ1-1; D gene: -; V gene: TRBV5-1; clone size: -; CDR3 DNA: TGCGCCAGCAGCCTGGGCCCAGGGAACACTGAAGCTTTCTTT; CDR3 protein: CASSLGPGNTEAFF
J gene: TRBJ2-5; D gene: -; V gene: TRBV3-1/TRBV3-2; clone size: -; CDR3 DNA: TGTGCCAGCAGCCGAGACGGGTTAGAGACCCAGTACTTC; CDR3 protein: CASSRDGLETQYF
J gene: TRBJ2-3; D gene: -; V gene: TRBV5-6; clone size: once; CDR3 DNA: TGTGCCAGCAGCTCTGCCGCCGGGAGCACAGATACGCAGTATTTT; CDR3 protein: CASSSAAGSTDTQYF
J gene: TRBJ2-7; D gene: TRBD1; V gene: TRBV2; clone size: -; CDR3 DNA: TGTGCCAGCAGTGAAGGTGGCAGGGGGATCTACGAGCAGTACTTC; CDR3 protein: CASSEGGRGIYEQYF
J gene: TRBJ1-3; D gene: -; V gene: TRBV6-6; clone size: -; CDR3 DNA: TGTGCCAGCAGTCATCCAGGGGTAAACACCATATATTTT; CDR3 protein: CASSHPGVNTIYF
J gene: TRBJ1-2; D gene: TRBD1; V gene: TRBV4-3; clone size: -; CDR3 DNA: TGCGCCAGCAGCCAAGATGGACAGGGAAACTATGGCTACACCTTC; CDR3 protein: CASSQDGQGNYGYTF
J gene: TRBJ1-6; D gene: TRBD1; V gene: TRBV28; clone size: -; CDR3 DNA: TGTGCCAGCGGGTCAGGGGGCTTTTCACCCCTCCACTTT; CDR3 protein: CASGSGGFSPLHF
J gene: TRBJ1-6; D gene: -; V gene: TRBV30; clone size: -; CDR3 DNA: TGTGCCACACAGCTATCAGGGCACAATTCACCCCTCCACTTT; CDR3 protein: CATQLSGHNSPLHF
J gene: TRBJ1-2; D gene: -; V gene: TRBV19; clone size: -; CDR3 DNA: TGTGCCAGTAGTCAGGCACCTAACTATGGCTACACCTTC; CDR3 protein: CASSQAPNYGYTF
J gene: TRBJ1-2; D gene: -; V gene: TRBV18; clone size: -; CDR3 DNA: TGTGCCAGCTCACCCCAAGAGAGCGACTATGGCTACACCTTC; CDR3 protein: CASSPQESDYGYTF
J gene: TRBJ2-7; D gene: -; V gene: TRBV5-5; clone size: -; CDR3 DNA: TGTGCCAGCAGCTTGAGCAGGTTCCCCTCCTACGAGCAGTACTTC; CDR3 protein: CASSLSRFPSYEQYF
J gene: TRBJ2-3; D gene: -; V gene: TRBV30; clone size: -; CDR3 DNA: TGTGCCTGGAGTCGAAGCGGGAGCACAGATACGCAGTATTTT; CDR3 protein: CAWSRSGSTDTQYF
J gene: TRBJ1-5; D gene: -; V gene: TRBV12-5; clone size: -; CDR3 DNA: TGTGCTAGTGGTTTGGTCTCCATGGGGGGGCGAGTAGGGCAGCCCCAGCATTTT; CDR3 protein: CASGLVSMGGRVGQPQHF
J gene: TRBJ1-1; D gene: -; V gene: TRBV30; clone size: -; CDR3 DNA: TGTGCCTGGGGGGCAGGGCAGGTTGAAGCTTTCTTT; CDR3 protein: CAWGAGQVEAFF
J gene: TRBJ1-1; D gene: -; V gene: TRBV6-5; clone size: few; CDR3 DNA: TGTGCCAGCGCTGGGGGCTGGACTGAAGCTTTCTTT; CDR3 protein: CASAGGWTEAFF
J gene: TRBJ1-1; D gene: TRBD1; V gene: TRBV24-1; clone size: -; CDR3 DNA: TGTGCCACCAGTGGAGGGACAGGGGGCACTGAAGCTTTCTTT; CDR3 protein: CATSGGTGGTEAFF
J gene: TRBJ2-3; D gene: -; V gene: TRBV11-2; clone size: once; CDR3 DNA: TGTGCCAGCAGCCTGGACAGACCAGATACGCAGTATTTT; CDR3 protein: CASSLDRPDTQYF
J gene: TRBJ1-1; D gene: TRBD1; V gene: TRBV28; clone size: -; CDR3 DNA: TGTGCCAGCAGGGGCGGGACAGTAGAGAACACTGAAGCTTTCTTT; CDR3 protein: CASRGGTVENTEAFF
J gene: TRBJ1-5; D gene: -; V gene: TRBV5-4; clone size: -; CDR3 DNA: TGTGCCAGCAGCTTGGACCCAGATCAGCCCCAGCATTTT; CDR3 protein: CASSLDPDQPQHF
J gene: TRBJ2-2; D gene: TRBD1; V gene: TRBV7-2; clone size: -; CDR3 DNA: TGTGCCAGCAGCACCAGGACAGGGGGCGCAATCGGGGAGCTGTTTTTT; CDR3 protein: CASSTRTGGAIGELFF
J gene: TRBJ2-5; D gene: -; V gene: TRBV3-1/TRBV3-2; clone size: few; CDR3 DNA: TGTGCCAGCGCCGCGGGCAGGCAAGAGACCCAGTACTTC; CDR3 protein: CASAAGRQETQYF
J gene: TRBJ1-6; D gene: TRBD1; V gene: TRBV27; clone size: few; CDR3 DNA: TGTGCCAGCAGTCCTAGGAGACAGGGGGTGTCAAATTCACCCCTCCACTTT; CDR3 protein: CASSPRRQGVSNSPLHF
J gene: TRBJ1-1; D gene: -; V gene: TRBV30; clone size: -; CDR3 DNA: TGTGCCTGGAGTGCAGGGGCAAAGACTGAAGCTTTCTTT; CDR3 protein: CAWSAGAKTEAFF
J gene: TRBJ2-5; D gene: TRBD1; V gene: TRBV5-4; clone size: once; CDR3 DNA: TGTGCCAGCAGCTTAACAGGGGAAGAGACCCAGTACTTC; CDR3 protein: CASSLTGEETQYF
J gene: TRBJ2-1; D gene: TRBD2; V gene: TRBV28; clone size: -; CDR3 DNA: TGTGCCAGCGCTGGGGCTAGCGGGAGGAATGAGCAGTTCTTC; CDR3 protein: CASAGASGRNEQFF
J gene: TRBJ2-1; D gene: TRBD1; V gene: TRBV29-1; clone size: -; CDR3 DNA: TGCAGCGTTGATCGGACAGGGATCTACAATGAGCAGTTCTTC; CDR3 protein: CSVDRTGIYNEQFF
J gene: TRBJ2-1; D gene: TRBD2; V gene: TRBV3-1/TRBV3-2; clone size: -; CDR3 DNA: TGTGCCAGCAGAAACCTAGCGGGGGAGAATGAGCAGTTCTTC; CDR3 protein: CASRNLAGENEQFF
J gene: TRBJ2-7; D gene: TRBD2; V gene: TRBV7-2; clone size: -; CDR3 DNA: TGTGCCAGCAGCTCGAGAGCGGGGACTTCCTACGAGCAGTACTTC; CDR3 protein: CASSSRAGTSYEQYF
J gene: TRBJ2-1; D gene: TRBD2; V gene: TRBV3-1/TRBV3-2; clone size: -; CDR3 DNA: TGTGCCAGCAGCCAAGTATGGACTAGCGGGAGCTTCGATGAGCAGTTCTTC; CDR3 protein: CASSQVWTSGSFDEQFF